This T cell receptor beta chain was observed in a study of T cell repertoires in ileal Crohn's disease. General study points: Sorted CD8 T cells held more high-frequency clones than CD4.

A note on this clone: Its specificity is not known.

Generated by immunoSEQ multiplex PCR, the TCRdb table keeps only in-frame clones and is missing some. The sample lists roughly 13,000 clones; 70% to 90% were seen once. Time point denoted: neoterminal ileum biopsy at postoperative endoscopy, about 6 months after surgery. V was clipped by 4 bases and J by 4 bases, with 13 bases between them. Germline V lookup: CDR1 SQVTM, CDR2 ANQGSEA. The CDR3 length is 13 residues. The specimen sequenced was ileal tissue. The chain has TRBV29-1 and TRBJ1-1; D uncertain. The clonotype was recovered from an adult with Crohn's disease. The CDR3 coding sequence is TGCAGCGTTGGCCGAGGGATTGGCACTGAAGCTTTCTTT. This codes for CSVGRGIGTEAFF.